The 22 T cell receptor beta chains listed next were all sequenced from one sample in a study of CXCR3-negative and CXCR3-positive naive CD8 T cells. Study conclusions and caveats: In CXCR3-positive naive cells, the TRB CDR3s were more hydrophobic than in CXCR3-negative naive cells.

Their target antigens are unknown. Preparation of TRB cDNA libraries relied on 5' RACE carrying UMI labels. TCRdb reprocessed the 5' RACE reads and reports one entry per CDR3 protein, with no DNA. The repertoire table contains 100,000 to 150,000 distinct CDR3 sequences. Sequencing was done on a sample of naive CXCR3+ CD8+ T cells from blood. Stated subset: CD45RO-CCR7+CD27+CD95- naive CD8+ T cells expressing CXCR3 (TNR3+). These receptor sequences come from a human donor in good health. Some clones in this sample may be carry-over from other donors' samples.

This chain uses TRBV27 with TRBJ2-3; TCRdb outputs TRBD2, but without DNA this stays unchecked. Germline V CDR1 and CDR2: MNHEY, SMNVEV (reference sequence). This CDR3 is 13 amino acids long. CDR3 protein: CATHSGSTDTQYF.

The chain combines TRBV10-3 with TRBJ1-5; TCRdb outputs TRBD1, but without DNA this stays unchecked. The CDR3 length is 14 residues. CDR1 is ENHRY and CDR2 is SYGVKD in the germline V gene. This CDR3 is CAIRPDRGNQPQHF.

The V gene is TRBV28, the J gene TRBJ1-5; TCRdb calls TRBD1, which cannot be checked without DNA. Germline V lookup: CDR1 MDHEN, CDR2 SYDVKM. CDR3 length: 15 amino acids. The CDR3 protein is CASSLLQGASQPQHF.

This sequence joins TRBV21-1 and TRBJ1-5; TCRdb returns TRBD1, unconfirmable since there is no DNA. TRBV21-1 is tagged as a pseudogene. The CDR3 is 15 residues long. This chain's CDR3 is CASSIWVGVNQPQHF.

The chain couples TRBV4-3 to TRBJ2-3. Germline CDR1 reads LGHNA; CDR2 reads YSLEER. The CDR3 sequence is 13 residues long. CDR3 region: CASSQWGTDTQYF.

J is TRBJ2-1 and V is TRBV6-6; TCRdb selects TRBD1, and the lack of DNA leaves this call unchecked. CDR1 is MNHNY, CDR2 SVGAGI, per germline (reference sequence). This CDR3 has 14 residues. The CDR3: CASSSGTNYNEQFF.

The J gene is TRBJ2-5, the V gene TRBV27; TCRdb's D call of TRBD2 is untestable without DNA. Germline assignment: CDR1 MNHEY and CDR2 SMNVEV (reference sequence). CDR3 length: 15 amino acids. CDR3 amino acids: CASSPPGLARETQYF.

V is TRBV4-3 and J is TRBJ1-1; TCRdb returns TRBD1, unconfirmable since there is no DNA. The CDR3 is 19 amino acids. The V gene's germline CDR1 is LGHNA and CDR2 YSLEER. CDR3: CASSQAGVQKIGGNTEAFF.

The rearrangement joins TRBV12-3 or TRBV12-4 to TRBJ2-7. CDR3 length: 11 amino acids. CDR3: CASGTDYEQYF.

The V gene is TRBV7-6, the J gene TRBJ2-2; the TRBD1 assignment by TCRdb is unverifiable without DNA. The CDR3 totals 17 residues. Germline-derived CDR1 and CDR2 are SGHVS and FNYEAQ. The CDR3 region is CASSYLPGQGRTGELFF.

The genes are TRBV4-1 and TRBJ1-4. Germline lookup yields CDR1 MGHRA and CDR2 YSYEKL. The CDR3 contains 11 residues. This chain's CDR3 is CASSQVEKLFF.

The chain employs TRBV18 and TRBJ2-1; TCRdb indicates TRBD2, and absent DNA this call remains unverified. The length of the CDR3 is 17 residues. Germline lookup yields CDR1 KGHSH and CDR2 LQKENI. The CDR3 reads CASSPLYRTSGKDEQFF.

J is TRBJ2-2 and V is TRBV28. CDR1 and CDR2 (germline): MDHEN, SYDVKM. The CDR3 totals 16 residues. CDR3 loop: CASSSLGPRTTGELFF. The full variable domain, completed using reference TRBV28 and TRBJ2-2, is DVKVTQSSRYLVKRTGEKVFLECVQDMDHENMFWYRQDPGLGLRLIYFSYDVKMKEKGDIPEGYSVSREKKERFSLILESASTNQTSMYLCASSSLGPRTTGELFFGEGSRLTVL.

The chain employs TRBV27 and TRBJ2-1; TCRdb designates TRBD2, a call that cannot be tested without DNA. In germline, CDR1 is MNHEY, CDR2 SMNVEV (reference sequence). The CDR3 consists of 16 residues. The chain's CDR3 is CASSSLLAGDYNEQFF.

V is TRBV5-1 and J is TRBJ2-3; TCRdb designates TRBD1, a call that cannot be tested without DNA. The CDR3 loop spans 15 amino acids. The germline CDR1 and CDR2 sequences are SGHRS and YFSETQ. CDR3 sequence reads: CASSADRASADTQYF.

V is TRBV2 and J is TRBJ2-1; the TRBD2 assignment by TCRdb is unverifiable without DNA. Germline V gives CDR1 SNHLY, CDR2 FYNNEI. The CDR3 totals 14 residues. The CDR3 reads CASSGGGAHNEQFF.

The genes are TRBV7-9 and TRBJ2-5; the TCRdb D gene call, TRBD1, has no DNA to confirm it. The germline V gene has CDR1 SEHNR and CDR2 FQNEAQ (reference sequence). This CDR3 has 16 residues. The CDR3 here is CASSLPTGPGKETQYF. The full variable domain, with the rest looked up from reference TRBV7-9 and TRBJ2-5, is DTGVSQNPRHKITKRGQNVTFRCDPISEHNRLYWYRQTLGQGPEFLTYFQNEAQLEKSRLLSDRFSAERPKGSFSTLEIQRTEQGDSAMYLCASSLPTGPGKETQYFGPGTRLLVL.

The genes are TRBV6-6 and TRBJ2-2; TCRdb's D call of TRBD2 is untestable without DNA. From germline, CDR1 is MNHNY and CDR2 SVGAGI (reference sequence). CDR3 size: 17 residues. The CDR3 sequence: CASSYTTSGGAAGELFF.

The CDR3 protein is CASSFGLAGESTDTQYF. The gene calls are TRBV12-3 or TRBV12-4 and TRBJ2-3; absent DNA, TCRdb's TRBD2 call cannot be checked. The CDR3 runs 17 residues.

J is TRBJ2-1 and V is TRBV9; TCRdb returns TRBD1, unconfirmable since there is no DNA. This CDR3 comprises 23 residues. Germline values: CDR1 SGDLS, CDR2 YYNGEE. The CDR3 loop is CASSSRPQTTPDIERLFYNEQFF.

V and J are TRBV3-1 and TRBJ2-1; TCRdb's assignment of TRBD2 cannot be checked, as there is no DNA. Looked up from germline, CDR1 is LGHDT and CDR2 is YNNKEL (reference sequence). The CDR3 totals 20 residues. This CDR3 reads CASSQAGTGVRLAGVNEQFF.

V usage is TRBV14 and J usage is TRBJ2-3; TCRdb returns TRBD1, unconfirmable since there is no DNA. The CDR3 is 15 amino acids. From germline, CDR1 is SGHDN and CDR2 FVKESK. CDR3 sequence reads: CASSDFPAGTDTQYF.